Here is one TCR beta chain with its context. Its antigen remains unknown. With 5 bases removed from V and 3 bases from J, the gap between germline ends came to 11 bases. This CDR3 has 14 residues. Germline CDR1 reads MNHEY; CDR2 reads SVGEGT. The source of the sample is a study of T cell repertoires in cytomegalovirus infection. In TCRdb, the reads were re-called with MiXCR into one record per CDR3 protein. Among hundreds of thousands of distinct CDR3 sequences listed, around a third were seen once. The chain joins TRBV6-2 or TRBV6-3 to TRBJ2-4; D ambiguous. The TCR originated in a human donor in good health (CMV status not recorded). Some clones in this sample may be carry-over from other donors' samples. Sequences were derived from cultured CD8+ T cells from PBMCs, sampled from culture after CMV antigen stimulation. The CDR3, as DNA: TGTGCCAGCAGTCTCCCTCTGGGCAAAAACATTCAGTACTTC. Its protein product is CASSLPLGKNIQYF.